The next 17 T cell receptor beta chains were all read from a single sample in a study of blood T cells in healthy people across ages. For the second PCR, which ran for about 7 to 12 cycles, a sample-barcoded 5' primer and a J-beta primer mix were used. Each CDR3 protein is one row after TCRdb ran MiXCR on the 5' RACE reads. The sample lists about 970,000 distinct CDR3 sequences, 51% occurring once. The sequenced material came from blood. These TCRs come from a woman aged 60 to 75 in good health.

The rearrangement uses TRBV7-9 and TRBJ1-1; D not resolved. Between the trimmed V and J ends, which lost 5 bases and 4 bases, there was a span of 8 bases. The CDR3 sequence is 12 residues long. The V gene's germline CDR1 is SEHNR and CDR2 FQNEAQ (reference sequence). The CDR3, as DNA: TGTGCCAGCAGCGAGATCGGCACTGAAGCTTTCTTT. Residues: CASSEIGTEAFF.

The chain carries TRBV25-1 and TRBJ2-2, with D uncertain. Germline V CDR1 and CDR2: MGHDK, SYGVNS. Trimming cost V 7 bases and J 4 bases, with 10 bases left between them. The CDR3 covers 13 residues. The CDR3 protein is CASTPLGTGELFF. In DNA form, the CDR3 reads TGTGCCAGCACCCCCTTGGGCACCGGGGAGCTGTTTTTT.

This chain links TRBV10-3 with TRBJ2-3; perhaps TRBD2 as D (6 bases). Germline-derived CDR1 and CDR2 are ENHRY and SYGVKD. V gave up 11 bases and J gave up 3 bases, with 18 bases separating them. The CDR3 loop spans 14 amino acids. The CDR3 DNA reads TGTGCCGTCCAAACTAGCTTGGGGACAGATACGCAGTATTTT. Protein sequence: CAVQTSLGTDTQYF.

The CDR3 sequence: CAISAVGGTGGVPSSYEQYF. DNA for the CDR3: TGTGCCATCAGTGCTGTGGGGGGGACAGGGGGAGTCCCTAGCTCCTACGAGCAGTACTTC. This chain joins TRBV10-3 and TRBJ2-7; the match to TRBD1 covers 11 bases. The CDR3 runs to 20 residues. Germline values: CDR1 ENHRY, CDR2 SYGVKD. Trimming took 4 bases from V and 0 from J; bases not matched to a gene: 17.

This clonotype was counted many times. The rearrangement links TRBV20-1 to TRBJ2-7; tentative D call: TRBD2 (6 bases). Trimming cost V 4 bases and J 0 bases, with 10 bases left between them. The CDR3 runs 13 residues. Germline loops: CDR1 DFQATT, CDR2 SNEGSKA (reference sequence). The CDR3 DNA reads TGCAGTGCTACAAGTAGCGGCTCCTACGAGCAGTACTTC. Translation gives CSATSSGSYEQYF.

DNA for the CDR3: TGTGCCAGCAGTTTATTCTCTCCGAGAGCGCAGTATTTT. This encodes CASSLFSPRAQYF. The chain employs TRBV28 and TRBJ2-3; D uncertain. V was pared by 1 base and J by 10 bases, with 12 bases between. The CDR3 is 13 residues long. CDR1 and CDR2 (germline): MDHEN, SYDVKM.

V and J are TRBV28 and TRBJ1-5; possibly TRBD1 for D (5 bases). This CDR3 contains 14 residues. Germline V gene lookup returns CDR1 MDHEN and CDR2 SYDVKM. V shed 3 bases and J shed 0 bases, with 6 bases lying between them. CDR3 amino acids: CASSFRDSNQPQHF. CDR3 sequence (DNA): TGTGCCAGCAGTTTCAGGGATAGCAATCAGCCCCAGCATTTT.

V and J are TRBV4-1 and TRBJ2-5, with TRBD1 matching over 10 bases. This CDR3 contains 16 residues. The V gene's germline CDR1 is MGHRA and CDR2 YSYEKL. The J segment lost 6 bases and the V segment lost 3 bases, leaving 10 bases of the junction unmatched. CDR3: CASSQPRTGGMKTQYF. The CDR3 nucleotides are TGCGCCAGCAGCCAGCCACGGACAGGGGGAATGAAGACCCAGTACTTC.

V usage is TRBV15 and J usage is TRBJ2-3; TRBD2 matches at 7 bases. Germline V lookup: CDR1 LNHNV, CDR2 YYDKDF (reference sequence). CDR3 size: 16 residues. V shed 5 bases, J shed 6 bases, and the junction held 14 bases outside the gene matches. DNA for the CDR3: TGTGCCACCAGCTCCCGGGGGGACCCACAGATGGATACGCAGTATTTT. This encodes CATSSRGDPQMDTQYF. Full variable domain (outside the CDR3, taken from reference TRBV15 and TRBJ2-3): DAMVIQNPRYQVTQFGKPVTLSCSQTLNHNVMYWYQQKSSQAPKLLFHYYDKDFNNEADTPDNFQSRRPNTSFCFLDIRSPGLGDTAMYLCATSSRGDPQMDTQYFGPGTRLTVL.

The gene calls are TRBV29-1 and TRBJ2-5, with D perhaps matching TRBD1 or TRBD2 (5 bases each). The CDR3 sequence is 12 residues long. The ends were cut back, 4 bases at V and 4 bases at J, with 10 bases in the middle. Germline values: CDR1 SQVTM, CDR2 ANQGSEA. The CDR3 nucleotides read TGCAGCGTTGGCGTGGGACCAGAGACCCAGTACTTC. It codes for CSVGVGPETQYF.

V usage is TRBV4-3 and J usage is TRBJ2-5, with a weak D call TRBD1 (6 bases). The CDR3 spans 14 residues. V was shortened by 4 bases and J by 4 bases, with 13 bases between the two germline ends. CDR1 and CDR2 (germline): LGHNA, YSLEER. The DNA for the CDR3 is TGCGCCAGCAGCCCCGGGACACCTCCAGAGACCCAGTACTTC. It encodes CASSPGTPPETQYF.

Only a few counts were recorded for this clonotype. The V and J genes are TRBV29-1 and TRBJ1-2; D may be TRBD1 (5 bases). V dropped 7 bases and J dropped 5 bases, with 11 bases sitting between them. Germline CDR1 is SQVTM and CDR2 is ANQGSEA. This CDR3 is 11 amino acids long. The CDR3 region is CSADQGYGYTF. The DNA for the CDR3 is TGCAGCGCTGATCAGGGTTATGGCTACACCTTC.

The chain uses TRBV20-1 and TRBJ1-4, with D perhaps TRBD1 (6 bases). CDR1 is DFQATT, CDR2 SNEGSKA, per germline (reference sequence). The CDR3 runs to 14 residues. Trimming removed 6 bases from V and 2 bases from J, with 13 bases in between. The CDR3 spells CSAQRGGTNEKLFF. The CDR3 DNA sequence: TGCAGTGCACAAAGGGGGGGGACTAATGAAAAACTGTTTTTT.

This chain links TRBV6-5 with TRBJ2-7; 10 bases are shared with TRBD2. The V and J ends lost 8 bases and 2 bases, in that order; junction bases with no gene match: 9. Germline loops: CDR1 MNHEY, CDR2 SVGAGI. The CDR3 covers 15 residues. The CDR3 sequence is CASQAGGLAAYEQYF. The CDR3 DNA follows: TGTGCCAGCCAAGCGGGAGGGCTAGCGGCCTACGAGCAGTACTTC.

The J gene is TRBJ2-7, the V gene TRBV20-1; possibly TRBD2 for D (6 bases). Germline loops: CDR1 DFQATT, CDR2 SNEGSKA (reference sequence). This CDR3 is built from 13 residues. V was cut by 1 base and J by 5 bases, with 12 bases left in between. The CDR3: CSARAGTFDEQYF. CDR3 sequence (DNA): TGCAGTGCTAGAGCCGGGACTTTCGACGAGCAGTACTTC.

The chain has TRBV6-6 and TRBJ1-2; D perhaps matches TRBD1 (5 bases). The CDR3 has 11 amino acids. Per germline, CDR1 MNHNY and CDR2 SVGAGI (reference sequence). V was pared by 4 bases and J by 6 bases, with 6 bases between. The DNA for the CDR3 is TGTGCCAGCAGTTGGGGGAATGGCTACACCTTC. Translating it yields CASSWGNGYTF.

This rearrangement joins TRBV4-1 to TRBJ2-5; 8 bases are shared with TRBD2. Trimming took 2 bases from V and 3 from J; bases not matched to a gene: 5. Germline V lookup: CDR1 MGHRA, CDR2 YSYEKL. There are 15 residues in the CDR3. Here the CDR3 DNA reads TGCGCCAGCAGCCAATCGGGACTAGTAGAAGAGACCCAGTACTTC. Translation gives CASSQSGLVEETQYF.